Listed below are T cell receptor beta chains from one sample, sequenced in a study of T cells after yellow fever vaccination. MiXCR, applied by TCRdb to the 5' RACE reads, yields one record per CDR3 protein. This sample has 620,000 or so distinct CDR3 sequences; roughly 17% occur once, and the top ten carry 15% to 20%. The input for sequencing was PBMCs, taken 4 to 6 days after the first yellow fever vaccination. These receptors were collected from a man younger than 30 who received the YFV17D yellow fever vaccine. The CDR3 runs from the conserved cysteine through the conserved F or W. The D gene is left open where the match is weak. The size of a clone is reported for some rows only, either as once, few or many, or as a class for expanded clones.

v_gene: TRBV4-3
abundance: -
j_gene: TRBJ2-5
d_gene: -
CDR3nt: TGCGCCAGCAGCCGCAGGTGGATGAACCAAGAGACCCAGTACTTC
CDR3aa: CASSRRWMNQETQYF

v_gene: TRBV3-1
abundance: -
j_gene: TRBJ1-5
d_gene: -
CDR3nt: TGTGCCAGCAGCCAAGCTCAAAGGGCTGGGCCCCAGCATTTT
CDR3aa: CASSQAQRAGPQHF

v_gene: TRBV7-7
abundance: many
j_gene: TRBJ2-5
d_gene: -
CDR3nt: TGTGCCAGCAGCTTGTTGGGGAAACAAGAGACCCAGTACTTC
CDR3aa: CASSLLGKQETQYF

v_gene: TRBV5-5
abundance: few
j_gene: TRBJ1-2
d_gene: TRBD1
CDR3nt: TGTGCCAGCAGCTTCGGTGGGACAGGGGCTAACTATGGCTACACCTTC
CDR3aa: CASSFGGTGANYGYTF

v_gene: TRBV28
abundance: -
j_gene: TRBJ2-3
d_gene: -
CDR3nt: TGTGCCAGCAGTTCCCTGGATTACACCGATAGGGGCACAGATACGCAGTATTTT
CDR3aa: CASSSLDYTDRGTDTQYF

v_gene: TRBV4-3
abundance: few
j_gene: TRBJ1-6
d_gene: -
CDR3nt: TGCGCCAGCAGCCAAGACCGTGGTCTAGGCTCACCCCTCCACTTT
CDR3aa: CASSQDRGLGSPLHF

v_gene: TRBV29-1
abundance: many
j_gene: TRBJ2-1
d_gene: TRBD2
CDR3nt: TGCAGCGCTGGGACTAGCGGGGGCCATTCCTACAATGAGCAGTTCTTC
CDR3aa: CSAGTSGGHSYNEQFF

v_gene: TRBV7-2
abundance: -
j_gene: TRBJ2-5
d_gene: -
CDR3nt: TGTGCCAGCAGCTCTAGACCCCCAGAGACCCAGTACTTC
CDR3aa: CASSSRPPETQYF

v_gene: TRBV18
abundance: -
j_gene: TRBJ2-1
d_gene: -
CDR3nt: TGTGCCAGCTCACCCCCTACCAGCTCCTACAATGAGCAGTTCTTC
CDR3aa: CASSPPTSSYNEQFF

v_gene: TRBV20-1
abundance: -
j_gene: TRBJ2-2
d_gene: -
CDR3nt: TGCAGTGCCGGAACCAGAAACACCGGGGAGCTGTTTTTT
CDR3aa: CSAGTRNTGELFF

v_gene: TRBV7-9
abundance: -
j_gene: TRBJ1-1
d_gene: -
CDR3nt: TGTGCCAGCAGCTTAGATAGTGGACAGTACACTGAAGCTTTCTTT
CDR3aa: CASSLDSGQYTEAFF

v_gene: TRBV9
abundance: -
j_gene: TRBJ1-2
d_gene: -
CDR3nt: TGTGCCAGCAGCGGCTTTAGCGGACCCTATGGCTACACCTTC
CDR3aa: CASSGFSGPYGYTF